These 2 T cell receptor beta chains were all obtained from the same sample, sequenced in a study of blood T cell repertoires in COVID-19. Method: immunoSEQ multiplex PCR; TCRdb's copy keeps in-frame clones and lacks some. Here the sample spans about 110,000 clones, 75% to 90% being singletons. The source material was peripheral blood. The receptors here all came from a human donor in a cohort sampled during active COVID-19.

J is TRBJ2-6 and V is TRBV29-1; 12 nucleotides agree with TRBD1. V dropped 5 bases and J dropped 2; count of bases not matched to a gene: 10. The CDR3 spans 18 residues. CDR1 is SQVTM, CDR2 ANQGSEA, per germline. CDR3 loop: CSVPNRGTGGPGANVLTF. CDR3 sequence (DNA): TGCAGCGTTCCTAATCGGGGGACAGGGGGCCCTGGGGCCAACGTCCTGACTTTC.

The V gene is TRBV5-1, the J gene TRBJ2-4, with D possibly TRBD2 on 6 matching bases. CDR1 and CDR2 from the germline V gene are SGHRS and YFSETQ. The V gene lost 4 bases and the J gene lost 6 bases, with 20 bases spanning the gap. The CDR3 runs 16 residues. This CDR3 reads CASSPNRGSGGNIQYF. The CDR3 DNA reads TGCGCCAGCAGCCCGAACCGGGGGAGTGGGGGAAACATTCAGTACTTC.